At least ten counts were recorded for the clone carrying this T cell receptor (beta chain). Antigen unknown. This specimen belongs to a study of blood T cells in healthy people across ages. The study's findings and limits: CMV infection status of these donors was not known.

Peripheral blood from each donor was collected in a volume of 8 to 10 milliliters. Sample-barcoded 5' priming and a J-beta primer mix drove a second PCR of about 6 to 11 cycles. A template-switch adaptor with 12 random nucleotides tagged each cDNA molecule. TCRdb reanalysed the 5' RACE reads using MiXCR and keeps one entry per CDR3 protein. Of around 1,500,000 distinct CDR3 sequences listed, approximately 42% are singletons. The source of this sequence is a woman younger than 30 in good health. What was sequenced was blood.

CDR3 amino acids: CASSQSDSSGANVLTF. The DNA for the CDR3 is TGTGCCAGCAGCCAATCCGATTCGTCTGGGGCCAACGTCCTGACTTTC. V gene TRBV4-2 combines with J gene TRBJ2-6; D gene ambiguous. Trimming shortened V by 2 bases and J by 1 base, and 9 bases separated the two germline ends. Germline V lookup: CDR1 LGHNA, CDR2 YNFKEQ. This CDR3 is built from 16 residues.